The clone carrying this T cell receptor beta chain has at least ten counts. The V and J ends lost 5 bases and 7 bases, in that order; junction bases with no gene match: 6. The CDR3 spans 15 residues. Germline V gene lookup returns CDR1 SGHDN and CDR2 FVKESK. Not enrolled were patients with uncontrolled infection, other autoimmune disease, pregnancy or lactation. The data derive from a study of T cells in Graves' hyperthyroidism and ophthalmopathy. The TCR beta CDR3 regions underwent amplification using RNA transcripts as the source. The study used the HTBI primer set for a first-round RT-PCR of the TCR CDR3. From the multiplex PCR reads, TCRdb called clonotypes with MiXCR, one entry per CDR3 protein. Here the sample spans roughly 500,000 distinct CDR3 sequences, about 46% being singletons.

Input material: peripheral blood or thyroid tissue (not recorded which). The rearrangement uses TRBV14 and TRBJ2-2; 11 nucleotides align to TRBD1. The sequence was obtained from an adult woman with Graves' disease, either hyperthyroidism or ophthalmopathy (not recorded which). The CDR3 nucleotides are TGTGCCAGCAGCACCCGGACAGGGGGCAGCGGGGAGCTGTTTTTT. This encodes CASSTRTGGSGELFF. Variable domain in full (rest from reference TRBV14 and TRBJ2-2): EAGVTQFPSHSVIEKGQTVTLRCDPISGHDNLYWYRRVMGKEIKFLLHFVKESKQDESGMPNNRFLAERTGGTYSTLKVQPAELEDSGVYFCASSTRTGGSGELFFGEGSRLTVL.